This T cell receptor (beta chain) was identified during a study of blood T cell repertoires in COVID-19. Sequencing used immunoSEQ multiplex PCR; TCRdb keeps in-frame clones, though not all of them. The sample consists of 60,000 to 95,000 clones, about 87% of them appearing once. V lost 4 bases, J lost 5 bases, and 17 bases lay in between. The CDR3 runs to 15 residues. Germline loops: CDR1 SGHDN, CDR2 FVKESK. This clone showed up just a few times. V gene TRBV14 combines with J gene TRBJ2-5; tentatively, D is TRBD2 (5 bases). This receptor was identified in a woman aged 50 to 65 with acute or convalescent COVID-19. Material for sequencing was peripheral blood. CDR3 nucleotide sequence: TGTGCCAGCAGCCGCTGGACTTCAGATTGGGAGACCCAGTACTTC. Amino acid sequence: CASSRWTSDWETQYF.